Listed below are T cell receptor beta chains from one sample, sequenced in a study of cytomegalovirus exposure and HLA in healthy donors. Data came from immunoSEQ multiplex PCR; TCRdb stores just in-frame clones and leaves some out. Of approximately 120,000 clones listed, 70% to 85% are singletons. Sequences were obtained from PBMCs. The receptor set was obtained from a middle-aged man in good health and CMV-seropositive. Each CDR3 is given with its conserved first and last residue. Size tells how often a clone was seen (once, few, many) or the class of an expanded clone, and some rows leave it out.

>TRBV4-2|TRBJ1-2|NA
CASSQRVDYGYTF
>TRBV2|TRBJ1-4|few
CASSDRGRGEKLFF
>TRBV5-1|TRBJ1-3|few
CASSRTGLDSGNTIYF
>TRBV4-1|TRBJ1-4|NA
CASSPGTGRLTTNEKLFF
>TRBV29-1|TRBJ2-4|few
CSVEEYWRAKNIQYF
>TRBV5-1|TRBJ1-1|NA
CASSLTSTEAFF
>TRBV18|TRBJ2-7|NA
CASSQQGRHEQYF
>TRBV2|TRBJ1-1|NA
CASSWGGLNTEAFF
>TRBV18|TRBJ1-1|NA
CASSPRTGENTEAFF
>TRBV28|TRBJ1-1|many
CASRFGTGFWAFF
>TRBV5-1|TRBJ2-1|NA
CASSSGQGQLHNEQFF
>TRBV28|TRBJ1-5|NA
CASSRGENSNQPQHF
>TRBV7-2|TRBJ2-1|NA
CASSLVAELNEQFF
>TRBV27|TRBJ2-5|NA
CASSFHHQETQYF
>TRBV7-9|TRBJ2-2|NA
CSSSFFGAGTGELFF
>TRBV5-4|TRBJ2-6|NA
CASSGWTSGGRGANVLTF
>TRBV7-7|TRBJ2-7|NA
CASSPVQGTGGEQYF
>TRBV7-9|TRBJ1-3|NA
CASSRQGGNTIYF
>TRBV19|TRBJ2-1|NA
CASTHGTPRAGEQFF
>TRBV11-2|TRBJ1-2|NA
CASSPITGAAGYTF
>TRBV11-2|TRBJ1-6|NA
CASSPMRADSPLHF
>TRBV4-3|TRBJ1-1|NA
CASSREVRENTEAFF
>TRBV5-6|TRBJ2-7|NA
CASSAISYEQYF
>TRBV9|TRBJ2-7|NA
CASSVGRYGASYEQYF
>TRBV19|TRBJ2-7|few
CASSRVSHYEQYF
>TRBV5-4|TRBJ2-7|NA
CASSAGTSGRRGEQYF
>TRBV4-1|TRBJ2-5|few
CASSQATSGVETQYF
>TRBV9|TRBJ2-7|NA
CASSVEGDTYEQYF
>TRBV6-5|TRBJ2-1|NA
CASSRAGSSYNEQFF
>TRBV27|TRBJ1-2|once
CASSSQGRSYGYTF
>TRBV5-6|TRBJ1-1|NA
CASSIPGLVKAFF
>TRBV7-9|TRBJ2-5|NA
CASSLLGAKETQYF
>TRBV9|TRBJ2-2|NA
CASLDTSNTGELFF
>TRBV6-1|TRBJ2-2|once
CASSFHRDTGELFF
>TRBV2|TRBJ1-2|NA
CASSRDRDFFGYTF
>TRBV5-8|TRBJ1-4|NA
CASSLAGGGANEKLFF
>TRBV27|NA|few
CASSFGQGFEQYF
>TRBV9|TRBJ2-1|few
CASSVTGTSGVLFPNEQFF
>TRBV29-1|TRBJ1-1|NA
CSGRGAMNTEAFF
>TRBV18|TRBJ2-7|NA
CASSPPGGLGGEQYF
>TRBV7-2|TRBJ2-5|NA
CASSRDRVETQYF
>TRBV29-1|TRBJ1-2|NA
CSLEPMSGSVGYTF
>TRBV28|TRBJ2-5|NA
CASSSKETQYF
>TRBV5-1|TRBJ2-1|NA
CASSLTGPPGNEQFF
>TRBV4-1|TRBJ2-5|NA
CASSQVRAAGDQETQYF
>TRBV10-3|TRBJ1-4|few
CAIGQSSEKLFF
>TRBV5-1|TRBJ1-1|NA
CASSHTERGTYSTMNTGAFF
>TRBV27|TRBJ1-5|once
CASSLVNRGQPQHF
>TRBV4-1|TRBJ2-2|NA
CASSWRTGGARNTGELFF
>TRBV6-6|TRBJ2-1|NA
CASTLGGGSGGREQFF
>TRBV11-1|TRBJ2-1|once
CASSIGGSSEQFF
>TRBV7-9|TRBJ1-1|many
CASSPGSNTEAFF
>TRBV7-8|TRBJ1-5|NA
CASSLDRSPFHF
>TRBV6-4|TRBJ1-1|once
CASSDSDSAEAFF